This record looks at one T cell receptor beta chain sequence and its context. Its antigen is currently unknown. It was CD45RO-negative cells, positively selected for CCR7, that made up naive CD8 cells, with terminally differentiated effector memory CD45RA+ cells excluded. The data originate from a study of shared clonotypes between healthy human individuals. Study-wide results and caveats: Sampling was confined to blood; repertoires within tissues likely differ.

The authors ran the assay at deep level. TCRdb's table, derived via immunoSEQ multiplex PCR, lists solely in-frame clones and lacks some. This table has about 680,000 clones, around 90% appearing once. Germline loops: CDR1 LNHDA, CDR2 SQIVND (reference sequence). Trimming pared 7 bases from V and 6 bases from J, leaving 13 bases between. CDR3 length: 12 amino acids. The receptor comes from a man aged 25-45 years in good health. J is TRBJ2-7 and V is TRBV19; D unresolved. The sequencing input was naive CD8+ T cells sorted from blood. The CDR3 bases are TGTGCCAGTATGGAAGGTCTGGGCGAGCAGTACTTC. Its translation is CASMEGLGEQYF.